The 21 T cell receptor beta chains presented below share a single source sample, sequenced in a study of blood T cell repertoires in COVID-19. TCRdb's table, derived via immunoSEQ multiplex PCR, lists solely in-frame clones and lacks some. The data show about 160,000 clones, with 65% to 85% seen just once and 5% to 6% held by the top ten. Specimen: PBMCs or T cells enriched from blood (not recorded which). These receptors were obtained from a man aged 35 to 55 who had recovered from COVID-19.

The chain combines TRBV4-1 with TRBJ2-6; 9 positions match TRBD2. Germline loops: CDR1 MGHRA, CDR2 YSYEKL. The CDR3 has 18 amino acids. The trim removed 4 bases at V and 0 bases at J, leaving 7 bases unmatched. The CDR3 DNA follows: TGCGCCAGCAGCCGCGCTAGCGGGGATAACTCTGGGGCCAACGTCCTGACTTTC. The encoded protein is CASSRASGDNSGANVLTF.

This clone was seen more than once but under ten times. For the CDR3, the DNA is TGTGCCAGTTTTGACAGCAACACTGAAGCTTTCTTT. Protein sequence: CASFDSNTEAFF. The V gene is TRBV19, the J gene TRBJ1-1; D may be TRBD1 (5 bases). The germline V gene encodes CDR1 LNHDA and CDR2 SQIVND (reference sequence). The CDR3 loop spans 12 amino acids. Trimming shortened V by 8 bases and J by 2 bases, and 9 bases separated the two germline ends.

This chain connects TRBV19 to TRBJ1-4, with TRBD1 identical over 10 bases. The germline V gene has CDR1 LNHDA and CDR2 SQIVND (reference sequence). This CDR3 region has 17 residues. V was clipped by 4 bases and J by 4 bases; unmatched bases: 9. CDR3 protein: CASSRKTGGVGNEKLFF. CDR3 DNA: TGTGCCAGTAGTAGAAAGACAGGGGGCGTCGGTAATGAAAAACTGTTTTTT.

V gene TRBV7-2 combines with J gene TRBJ2-3; D uncertain. Germline loops: CDR1 SGHTA, CDR2 FQGNSA. The CDR3 runs to 14 residues. The V end was cut by 1 base, the J end by 3 bases, with 8 bases between. The CDR3, as DNA: TGTGCCAGCAGCTTAGTCCGCCTAACAGATACGCAGTATTTT. This gives the protein CASSLVRLTDTQYF.

CDR3 protein: CASSESNRGRYNEQFF. In DNA, the CDR3 is TGCGCCAGCAGTGAGTCGAACAGGGGGCGCTACAATGAGCAGTTCTTC. J is TRBJ2-1 and V is TRBV10-1, with 9 bases aligning to TRBD1. Germline CDR1 is WNHNN and CDR2 is SYGVQD (reference sequence). This CDR3 is 16 amino acids long. After removal of 0 bases from V and 3 bases from J, the junction contained 3 bases not matched to a gene.

This chain connects TRBV7-9 to TRBJ2-1; 7 bases map to TRBD1. There are 16 residues in the CDR3. Germline V gene data show CDR1 as SEHNR and CDR2 as FQNEAQ (reference sequence). V shed 4 bases and J 7 bases; nucleotides not matched to a gene: 13. CDR3 region: CASSSNPGQPGNEQFF. CDR3 nucleotide sequence: TGTGCCAGCAGCTCCAACCCGGGACAGCCAGGGAATGAGCAGTTCTTC.

The count of this clone is one. The rearrangement uses TRBV5-4 and TRBJ1-5, with D uncertain. This CDR3 spans 15 amino acids. V was pared by 3 bases and J by 0 bases, with 10 bases between. Looked up from germline, CDR1 is SGHNT and CDR2 is YYREEE (reference sequence). DNA of the CDR3: TGTGCCAGCAGCTCATCCACAGTTAGCAATCAGCCCCAGCATTTT. Protein product: CASSSSTVSNQPQHF.

V and J are TRBV4-1 and TRBJ1-2, with D possibly matching TRBD1 (5 bases). Germline CDR1 and CDR2: MGHRA and YSYEKL. This CDR3 is built from 16 residues. Trimming took off 0 bases at V and 3 bases at J, with 14 bases between the two ends. CDR3 amino acids: CASSQDSAGGYYGYTF. CDR3 sequence (DNA): TGCGCCAGCAGCCAAGATTCGGCCGGGGGATACTATGGCTACACCTTC.

The genes are TRBV5-1 and TRBJ2-2, with D perhaps TRBD2 (6 bases). This CDR3 comprises 15 residues. The V end was cut by 6 bases, the J end by 3 bases, with 15 bases between. CDR1 and CDR2 (germline): SGHRS, YFSETQ. In nucleotides, the CDR3 is TGCGCCAGCACCTTAAAATCGGGGGACACCGGGGAGCTGTTTTTT. Translating gives CASTLKSGDTGELFF.

The chain employs TRBV9 and TRBJ2-3; the D is unclear. Germline CDR1 and CDR2: SGDLS and YYNGEE. V dropped 0 bases and J dropped 1 base, with 12 bases sitting between them. This CDR3 has 16 residues. CDR3 sequence (DNA): TGTGCCAGCAGCGTAGCCCCCCTCATAGGCACAGATACGCAGTATTTT. It codes for CASSVAPLIGTDTQYF. The complete variable domain, with remaining parts taken from reference TRBV9 and TRBJ2-3, reads DSGVTQTPKHLITATGQRVTLRCSPRSGDLSVYWYQQSLDQGLQFLIQYYNGEERAKGNILERFSAQQFPDLHSELNLSSLELGDSALYFCASSVAPLIGTDTQYFGPGTRLTVL.

Concerning this clone itself: Other DNA variants within this sample encode the same CDR3. The chain uses TRBV29-1 and TRBJ1-4; possible D gene TRBD1, 6 bases. This CDR3 is built from 13 residues. V shed 7 bases and J shed 7 bases, with 16 bases lying between them. CDR1 and CDR2 (germline): SQVTM, ANQGSEA. DNA of the CDR3: TGCAGCGCCGTACAGGGTGGTACTGAAAAACTGTTTTTT. It is translated as CSAVQGGTEKLFF.

This chain joins TRBV28 and TRBJ1-3, with TRBD1 identical over 8 bases. The V segment lost 4 bases and the J segment 3 bases; nucleotides outside the gene matches: 2. Germline CDR1 and CDR2: MDHEN and SYDVKM. This CDR3 has 14 residues. CDR3 residues: CASSSGGNGNTIYF. Written as DNA, the CDR3 is TGTGCCAGCAGTTCAGGGGGCAATGGAAACACCATATATTTT.

In this sample, this clone turned up a few times. The chain links TRBV3-1 (or the pseudogene TRBV3-2) to TRBJ1-6, with 7 nucleotides matching TRBD1. This CDR3 is 19 amino acids long. Germline CDR1 reads LGHDT; CDR2 reads YNNKEL (reference sequence). J gave up 1 base and V 4 bases, and 13 bases lay outside the gene matches. The CDR3 loop reads CASSPRQGRGWSYNSPLHF. The CDR3 DNA follows: TGTGCCAGCAGCCCTCGACAGGGTAGGGGCTGGTCCTATAATTCACCCCTCCACTTT.

V is TRBV4-1 and J is TRBJ2-2, with D tentatively TRBD2 (6 bases). The CDR3 has 12 amino acids. Germline V gives CDR1 MGHRA, CDR2 YSYEKL. Trimming took 7 bases from V and 4 from J, leaving 7 bases between them. This CDR3 is CASMGGTGELFF. In DNA, the CDR3 is TGCGCCAGCATGGGGGGCACCGGGGAGCTGTTTTTT.

This chain links TRBV2 with TRBJ1-5; D remains unclear. The CDR3 extends over 14 amino acids. The germline V gene encodes CDR1 SNHLY and CDR2 FYNNEI. Deletions cut 4 bases from V and 1 base from J, with 8 bases between. The CDR3 protein is CASSADTSNQPQHF. The CDR3 region has the DNA TGTGCCAGCAGTGCTGACACGAGCAATCAGCCCCAGCATTTT.

This clone has only a few counts. The chain has TRBV3-1 (or the pseudogene TRBV3-2) and TRBJ2-7; 7 bases line up with TRBD1. The CDR3 covers 15 residues. The V gene end was trimmed by 7 bases and the J gene end by 5 bases; junction bases not matched to a gene: 14. The germline V gene has CDR1 LGHDT and CDR2 YNNKEL (reference sequence). CDR3 sequence (DNA): TGTGCCAGCACCCCTATCCGGGAAACAGGGGACGAGCAGTACGTC. Its protein is CASTPIRETGDEQYV.

There are a few counts of this clone. The V gene is TRBV19, the J gene TRBJ1-4; D perhaps matches TRBD1 (5 bases). The V end was cut by 8 bases, the J end by 7 bases, with 20 bases between. There are 15 residues in the CDR3. Germline V gives CDR1 LNHDA, CDR2 SQIVND (reference sequence). Here the CDR3 reads CASSPAGVTLEKLFF. In DNA form, the CDR3 reads TGTGCCAGTTCACCGGCGGGGGTAACTCTTGAAAAACTGTTTTTT.

V usage is TRBV19 and J usage is TRBJ2-1, with unresolved D. Trimming pared 5 bases from V and 4 bases from J, leaving 9 bases between. The germline V gene has CDR1 LNHDA and CDR2 SQIVND (reference sequence). The CDR3 loop spans 13 amino acids. The CDR3 DNA sequence: TGTGCCAGTAGTTTTAACAGATACAATGAGCAGTTCTTC. It encodes CASSFNRYNEQFF.

Only one count was recorded for this clone. The J gene is TRBJ2-5, the V gene TRBV11-2, with D unclear. The V gene's germline CDR1 is SGHAT and CDR2 FQNNGV. The CDR3 spans 15 residues. Deletions cut 3 bases from V and 2 bases from J, with 13 bases between. CDR3 protein: CASSLSVMQQETQYF. The DNA of the CDR3 is TGTGCCAGCAGCTTGTCGGTCATGCAACAAGAGACCCAGTACTTC.

For this clone: A read error is possible here, since a much larger clone lies one base away. Other DNA sequences in this specimen translate into the identical CDR3. The chain joins TRBV6-4 to TRBJ2-1; TRBD1 aligns across 7 bases. The CDR3 consists of 16 residues. CDR1 and CDR2 from the germline V gene are MRHNA and SNTAGT. Trimming cost V 6 bases and J 2 bases; bases outside gene matches: 10. The CDR3 loop is CASSERQGEAYNEQFF. Written as DNA, the CDR3 is TGTGCCAGCAGCGAGAGACAGGGTGAGGCCTACAATGAGCAGTTCTTC.

This rearrangement joins TRBV3-1 (or the pseudogene TRBV3-2) to TRBJ2-5; D remains unclear. Deletions cut 4 bases from V and 5 bases from J, with 5 bases between. The germline gives CDR1 LGHDT, CDR2 YNNKEL (reference sequence). There are 11 residues in the CDR3. The CDR3 DNA reads TGTGCCAGCAGCCTAATGGAGACCCAGTACTTC. It yields the protein CASSLMETQYF.